What follows are 30 T cell receptor beta chains derived from one specimen sequenced in a study of shared clonotypes between healthy human individuals. Clones were read by immunoSEQ multiplex PCR, and TCRdb kept only the in-frame ones, dropping some. This sample has roughly 890,000 clones; nearly 95% occur once, and the top ten carry nearly 25%. It was CD45RO-negative cells, positively selected for CCR7, that made up naive CD8 cells, with terminally differentiated effector memory CD45RA+ cells excluded. Source material: naive CD8+ T cells sorted from blood. The receptors were gathered from a man between 25 and 39 years old in good health.

This clone was recorded once. The chain combines TRBV25-1 with TRBJ2-5; 8 bases are a match to TRBD2. The CDR3 is 14 amino acids. Looked up from germline, CDR1 is MGHDK and CDR2 is SYGVNS. V lost 4 bases and J lost 5; bases outside the gene matches: 6. The CDR3 DNA sequence: TGTGCCAGCAGTGGGAGCGGGAGTGGGGAGACCCAGTACTTC. It is translated as CASSGSGSGETQYF.

This chain uses TRBV7-4 with TRBJ2-7; D remains unclear. V was shortened by 3 bases and J by 9 bases, with 3 bases between the two germline ends. Per germline, CDR1 SGHVT and CDR2 SQSDAQ. The CDR3 has 9 amino acids. The CDR3 DNA is TGTGCCAGCAGCTTTACGCAGTACTTC. Translating it yields CASSFTQYF.

The J gene is TRBJ2-5, the V gene TRBV27, with D perhaps TRBD1 or TRBD2 (5 bases each). The V and J ends lost 3 bases and 5 bases respectively, with 10 bases between them. The germline V gene encodes CDR1 MNHEY and CDR2 SMNVEV (reference sequence). The CDR3 runs 13 residues. In DNA, the CDR3 is TGTGCCAGCAGTTTGGGGTGGGGGGAGACCCAGTACTTC. This translates into CASSLGWGETQYF.

V gene TRBV27 combines with J gene TRBJ2-1, with 11 nucleotides matching TRBD2. The CDR3 runs to 18 residues. With V trimmed by 5 bases and J by 0 bases, 9 bases remained unmatched. From germline, CDR1 is MNHEY and CDR2 SMNVEV (reference sequence). CDR3 in amino acids: CASSAPGLAVSSYNEQFF. CDR3 coding DNA: TGTGCCAGCAGTGCGCCGGGACTAGCGGTTAGCTCCTACAATGAGCAGTTCTTC.

The V call is TRBV11-2, the J call TRBJ2-3; TRBD2 might be the D (6 bases). Deletions cut 5 bases from V and 6 bases from J, with 15 bases between. The CDR3 runs 14 residues. Germline lookup yields CDR1 SGHAT and CDR2 FQNNGV. The CDR3: CASSLSGTLDTQYF. CDR3 in DNA: TGTGCCAGCAGCCTTAGCGGAACCCTGGATACGCAGTATTTT.

This clone was found once. The CDR3 DNA sequence: TGTGCCGGGAGGGAGGGGGCCGGCTATGGCTACACCTTC. It yields the protein CAGREGAGYGYTF. The J gene is TRBJ1-2, the V gene TRBV5-4, with 7 bases aligning to TRBD1. The germline V gene encodes CDR1 SGHNT and CDR2 YYREEE (reference sequence). With V trimmed by 10 bases and J by 4 bases, 10 bases remained unmatched. The CDR3 spans 13 residues.

The J gene is TRBJ2-3, the V gene TRBV4-3, with 9 bases that match TRBD2. The ends lost 0 bases at V and 3 bases at J; junction bases unmatched: 4. The CDR3 loop spans 16 amino acids. Germline loops: CDR1 LGHNA, CDR2 YSLEER. The CDR3: CASSQDISGRTDTQYF. The CDR3 DNA is TGCGCCAGCAGCCAAGATATTAGCGGGAGAACAGATACGCAGTATTTT.

J is TRBJ2-7 and V is TRBV30; the D gene is possibly TRBD2 (5 bases). There are 21 residues in the CDR3. Trimming stripped 0 bases from V and 2 bases from J, with 32 bases between. CDR1 is GTSNPN and CDR2 is SVGIG in the germline V gene (reference sequence). The CDR3 DNA reads TGTGCCTGGAGTGTTTTATCTCCTACAGCCGGTGGTGGGGTGAGGGCCTACGAGCAGTACTTC. Amino acids: CAWSVLSPTAGGGVRAYEQYF.

V is TRBV19 and J is TRBJ1-5; D is uncertain. The CDR3 covers 15 residues. The germline CDR1 and CDR2 sequences are LNHDA and SQIVND (reference sequence). V gave up 0 bases and J gave up 4 bases, with 10 bases separating them. The CDR3, as DNA: TGTGCCAGTAGTATAGATCAGAGCCGTAATCAGCCCCAGCATTTT. Its translation is CASSIDQSRNQPQHF.

This chain connects TRBV29-1 to TRBJ1-2; 7 nucleotides align to TRBD1. This CDR3 is built from 12 residues. In germline, CDR1 is SQVTM, CDR2 ANQGSEA. The junction had 9 bases not matched to a gene; V was cut back by 7 bases and J by 7 bases. The DNA of the CDR3 is TGCAGCGCTGTAGGTAGGGGGCTTGGCTACACCTTC. Translated, it gives CSAVGRGLGYTF. The full variable domain, completed using reference TRBV29-1 and TRBJ1-2, is SAVISQKPSRDICQRGTSLTIQCQVDSQVTMMFWYRQQPGQSLTLIATANQGSEATYESGFVIDKFPISRPNLTFSTLTVSNMSPEDSSIYLCSAVGRGLGYTFGSGTRLTVV.

The chain recombines TRBV19 with TRBJ1-3; no definite D call. The CDR3 consists of 16 residues. Germline-derived CDR1 and CDR2 are LNHDA and SQIVND (reference sequence). The V and J ends lost 8 bases and 0 bases respectively, with 17 bases between them. The CDR3 coding sequence is TGTGCCAGTGCCGAATTGGACTTTTCCTCTGGAAACACCATATATTTT. Its translation is CASAELDFSSGNTIYF.

This clone was detected once. This chain uses TRBV27 with TRBJ1-3, with D unresolved. Germline values: CDR1 MNHEY, CDR2 SMNVEV (reference sequence). Trimming took 4 bases from V and 0 from J, leaving 13 bases between them. This CDR3 spans 16 amino acids. The CDR3 DNA reads TGTGCCAGCAGTTCCGGACTCCCGAGCTCTGGAAACACCATATATTTT. Translating gives CASSSGLPSSGNTIYF.

The gene calls are TRBV12-5 and TRBJ1-5; the D is unclear. Germline V CDR1 and CDR2: LGHNT, FRNRAP. The CDR3 totals 12 residues. The V and J ends lost 6 bases and 2 bases respectively, with 5 bases between them. The CDR3 coding sequence is TGTGCTAGTGGACACTGCAATCAGCCCCAGCATTTT. Amino acids: CASGHCNQPQHF.

The CDR3 sequence: CASSPHSGSLSGELFF. The CDR3 nucleotides are TGTGCCAGCAGCCCGCATAGCGGGAGTCTCTCCGGGGAGCTGTTTTTT. The chain has TRBV9 and TRBJ2-2; 9 bases agree with TRBD2. The J segment lost 6 bases and the V segment lost 4 bases, leaving 10 bases of the junction unmatched. Germline CDR1 SGDLS, CDR2 YYNGEE. This CDR3 comprises 16 residues.

J is TRBJ2-1 and V is TRBV7-9, with 7 bases identical to TRBD2. With 4 bases clipped from V and 0 bases from J, the junction kept 9 bases outside the gene matches. This CDR3 contains 17 residues. Germline V gene lookup returns CDR1 SEHNR and CDR2 FQNEAQ (reference sequence). The CDR3, as DNA: TGTGCCAGCAGCTCGTCCGTATGGGACTACTCCTACAATGAGCAGTTCTTC. Protein: CASSSSVWDYSYNEQFF.

The chain employs TRBV30 and TRBJ1-1; no definite D call. The CDR3 sequence is 12 residues long. Germline CDR1 is GTSNPN and CDR2 is SVGIG (reference sequence). Trimming left V 5 bases short and J 1 base short, with 8 bases between. The CDR3 DNA sequence: TGTGCCTGGGACGGGAGGAACACTGAAGCTTTCTTT. Translation gives CAWDGRNTEAFF.

J is TRBJ2-7 and V is TRBV28; 9 nucleotides align to TRBD1. CDR1 MDHEN and CDR2 SYDVKM come from the germline V gene. V dropped 6 bases and J dropped 3; count of bases not matched to a gene: 6. The CDR3 covers 14 residues. The CDR3 sequence: CASSRDRVLYEQYF. DNA for the CDR3: TGTGCCAGCAGCCGGGACAGGGTACTCTACGAGCAGTACTTC. The variable domain in full, completed from reference TRBV28 and TRBJ2-7, reads DVKVTQSSRYLVKRTGEKVFLECVQDMDHENMFWYRQDPGLGLRLIYFSYDVKMKEKGDIPEGYSVSREKKERFSLILESASTNQTSMYLCASSRDRVLYEQYFGPGTRLTVT.

The CDR3 coding sequence is TGTGCCTGGAGTGCTAGCAAAGGACAGGGGAACACTGAAGCTTTCTTT. Its translation is CAWSASKGQGNTEAFF. The chain couples TRBV30 to TRBJ1-1, with 8 nucleotides matching TRBD1. Germline V CDR1 and CDR2: GTSNPN, SVGIG (reference sequence). The CDR3 totals 16 residues. Unmatched junction bases numbered 8, after V lost 1 base and J lost 1 base.

This clone is medium-sized within its sample. The chain has TRBV7-8 and TRBJ1-4; 7 positions agree with TRBD1. V was pared by 1 base and J by 2 bases, with 4 bases of the junction left unmatched. Germline CDR1 reads SGHVS; CDR2 reads FQNEAQ. There are 16 residues in the CDR3. The CDR3: CASSLGPGQTNEKLFF. As DNA, the CDR3 is TGTGCCAGCAGCTTAGGACCGGGACAGACTAATGAAAAACTGTTTTTT.

The chain employs TRBV9 and TRBJ2-5, with D maybe TRBD2 (6 bases). CDR1 is SGDLS and CDR2 is YYNGEE in the germline V gene. The CDR3 runs to 17 residues. Trimming took 0 bases from V and 1 from J, leaving 16 bases between them. This CDR3 is CASSVGVSGQLQETQYF. In nucleotides, the CDR3 is TGTGCCAGCAGCGTAGGGGTTAGCGGTCAACTCCAAGAGACCCAGTACTTC. The variable domain in full, completed from reference TRBV9 and TRBJ2-5, reads DSGVTQTPKHLITATGQRVTLRCSPRSGDLSVYWYQQSLDQGLQFLIQYYNGEERAKGNILERFSAQQFPDLHSELNLSSLELGDSALYFCASSVGVSGQLQETQYFGPGTRLLVL.

The chain recombines TRBV5-4 with TRBJ2-2; 13 nucleotides match TRBD2. The CDR3 spans 16 residues. The ends lost 4 bases at V and 4 bases at J; junction bases unmatched: 4. Germline V lookup: CDR1 SGHNT, CDR2 YYREEE (reference sequence). CDR3 bases: TGTGCCAGCAGCGCGGGACTAGCGGGAAGCACCGGGGAGCTGTTTTTT. Encoded protein: CASSAGLAGSTGELFF.

The chain is built from TRBV28 and TRBJ2-5; TRBD1 agrees at 7 bases. The CDR3 extends over 18 amino acids. The junction had 16 bases not matched to a gene; V was cut back by 1 base and J by 5 bases. The V gene's germline CDR1 is MDHEN and CDR2 SYDVKM. The DNA of the CDR3 is TGTGCCAGCAGTTTATACGGTCGTCGGCAGGGGGTCCGGGAGACCCAGTACTTC. It is translated as CASSLYGRRQGVRETQYF.

The chain has TRBV21-1 and TRBJ2-3; the table's D gene call, TRBD2, was not cross checked with the DNA. TRBV21-1 is a known pseudogene. The CDR3 is made up of 16 amino acids. CDR3: CASSKTSGRLEDTQYF. The CDR3 DNA reads as TGTGCCAGCAGCAAAACTAGCGGGAGACTAGAAGATACGCAGTATTTT.

The CDR3 loop reads CASSLGPPGVGYNEQFF. CDR3 DNA: TGTGCCAGCAGCTTAGGACCTCCAGGGGTTGGGTACAATGAGCAGTTCTTC. The rearrangement joins TRBV7-6 to TRBJ2-1, with TRBD1 as a possible D gene (6 bases). The germline CDR1 and CDR2 sequences are SGHVS and FNYEAQ. V lost 1 base to trimming and J lost 4 bases, with 17 bases between them. The CDR3 sequence is 17 residues long. The full variable domain, in which reference TRBV7-6 and TRBJ2-1 provide the parts outside the CDR3, is GAGVSQSPRYKVTKRGQDVALRCDPISGHVSLYWYRQALGQGPEFLTYFNYEAQQDKSGLPNDRFSAERPEGSISTLTIQRTEQRDSAMYRCASSLGPPGVGYNEQFFGPGTRLTVL.

This clone has only one observation. The chain couples TRBV2 to TRBJ2-7, with D unclear. Germline CDR1 is SNHLY and CDR2 is FYNNEI. Between the trimmed V and J ends, which lost 0 bases and 5 bases, there was a span of 11 bases. This CDR3 has 14 amino acids. This CDR3 reads CASSEALGFHEQYF. CDR3 bases: TGTGCCAGCAGTGAAGCGCTGGGCTTCCACGAGCAGTACTTC.

This chain joins TRBV19 and TRBJ2-2; maybe TRBD2 (5 bases). Germline V lookup: CDR1 LNHDA, CDR2 SQIVND (reference sequence). This CDR3 has 17 residues. Trimming stripped 5 bases from V and 4 bases from J, with 20 bases between. The CDR3 bases are TGTGCCAGTAGTCTGGCCCGGCAGCGGTTGGGCACCGGGGAGCTGTTTTTT. As protein: CASSLARQRLGTGELFF.

The J gene is TRBJ2-7, the V gene TRBV7-2; tentatively, D is TRBD1 (6 bases). In germline, CDR1 is SGHTA, CDR2 FQGNSA. V gave up 4 bases and J gave up 1 base, with 17 bases separating them. The CDR3 totals 16 residues. CDR3 amino acids: CASSSGMRQASYEQYF. The CDR3 bases are TGTGCCAGCAGCTCAGGTATGAGACAGGCATCCTACGAGCAGTACTTC.

This CDR3 reads CASSFLAGAYEQYF. DNA of the CDR3: TGTGCCAGCAGTTTTCTAGCGGGAGCCTACGAGCAGTACTTC. The rearrangement uses TRBV27 and TRBJ2-7; 10 bases are a match to TRBD2. Germline V CDR1 and CDR2: MNHEY, SMNVEV (reference sequence). The length of the CDR3 is 14 residues. After removal of 3 bases from V and 2 bases from J, the junction contained 1 base not matched to a gene.

The V gene is TRBV2, the J gene TRBJ1-2; D uncertain. In germline, CDR1 is SNHLY, CDR2 FYNNEI. Trimming removed 6 bases from V and 6 bases from J, with 20 bases in between. The CDR3 covers 15 residues. The CDR3 is CASRNQYTTIHGYTF. DNA of the CDR3: TGTGCCAGCAGAAACCAATACACCACTATCCATGGCTACACCTTC.

This clone came up once. The chain has TRBV14 and TRBJ2-1; D is ambiguous. Per germline, CDR1 SGHDN and CDR2 FVKESK. CDR3 length: 18 amino acids. V gave up 1 base and J gave up 2 bases, with 18 bases separating them. For the CDR3, the DNA is TGTGCCAGCAGCCAAGCCCCGGGCCACCAACCGGCCTACAATGAGCAGTTCTTC. As protein: CASSQAPGHQPAYNEQFF.